The 13 T cell receptor beta chains below come from one sample, sequenced in a study of shared clonotypes between healthy human individuals. Using immunoSEQ multiplex PCR, the repertoire was profiled, and TCRdb retains in-frame clones only, with some absent. Among roughly 1,500,000 clones listed, 95% to 99% were seen once. Specimen: naive CD4+ T cells sorted from blood. Documented subset: CD45RA+ positively selected. The receptors here all came from a man younger than 40 in good health.

The chain couples TRBV4-2 to TRBJ2-3; 7 nucleotides line up with TRBD1. There are 15 residues in the CDR3. In germline, CDR1 is LGHNA, CDR2 YNFKEQ. The V gene end was trimmed by 7 bases and the J gene end by 0 bases; junction bases not matched to a gene: 7. The DNA of the CDR3 is TGTGCCAGCAACTTAGGGACAGATAGCACAGATACGCAGTATTTT. Its translation is CASNLGTDSTDTQYF.

With respect to this clone: Other DNA sequences in the same sample also yield this CDR3. The chain joins TRBV27 to TRBJ2-1; TRBD2 agrees at 12 bases. Trimming took 5 bases from V and 4 from J; bases not matched to a gene: 6. This CDR3 region has 16 residues. Germline V gives CDR1 MNHEY, CDR2 SMNVEV (reference sequence). For the CDR3, the DNA is TGTGCCAGCAGTCTTGGACTAGCGGGACCGTACAATGAGCAGTTCTTC. This encodes CASSLGLAGPYNEQFF.

The rearrangement joins TRBV5-4 to TRBJ2-1; 10 bases map to TRBD2. V dropped 1 base and J dropped 4; count of bases not matched to a gene: 8. The CDR3 covers 17 residues. CDR1 and CDR2 (germline): SGHNT, YYREEE (reference sequence). The CDR3 nucleotides read TGTGCCAGCAGCTTGCTAATCGGACTAGCGGCTTACAATGAGCAGTTCTTC. It encodes CASSLLIGLAAYNEQFF. The full variable domain, completed using reference TRBV5-4 and TRBJ2-1, is ETGVTQSPTHLIKTRGQQVTLRCSSQSGHNTVSWYQQALGQGPQFIFQYYREEENGRGNFPPRFSGLQFPNYSSELNVNALELDDSALYLCASSLLIGLAAYNEQFFGPGTRLTVL.

The rearrangement links TRBV11-2 to TRBJ2-4; 9 bases map to TRBD2. This CDR3 comprises 14 residues. Germline loops: CDR1 SGHAT, CDR2 FQNNGV. V was pared by 3 bases and J by 12 bases, with 9 bases of the junction left unmatched. In DNA form, the CDR3 reads TGTGCCAGCAGCTTGGTTAGCGGGAGTCGAGATCAGTACTTC. This sequence encodes CASSLVSGSRDQYF.

The chain employs TRBV5-1 and TRBJ2-5; D may be TRBD1 or TRBD2 (5 bases each). CDR3 length equals 17 residues. Per the germline V gene, CDR1 is SGHRS and CDR2 is YFSETQ. Trimming took off 3 bases at V and 5 bases at J, with 23 bases between the two ends. In DNA, the CDR3 is TGCGCCAGCAGCTCCACCGGGACCGCGACTGGGTGGGAGACCCAGTACTTC. This encodes CASSSTGTATGWETQYF.

This clone was recorded only once. The V call is TRBV15, the J call TRBJ2-3; D unresolved. Trimming pared 4 bases from V and 2 bases from J, leaving 7 bases between. The germline gives CDR1 LNHNV, CDR2 YYDKDF (reference sequence). This CDR3 is 13 amino acids long. DNA for the CDR3: TGTGCCACCAGCATCCCCGCCACAGATACGCAGTATTTT. Its protein is CATSIPATDTQYF.

The V gene is TRBV12-2, the J gene TRBJ1-2. TRBV12-2 is classified as a pseudogene. The length of the CDR3 is 11 residues. As DNA, the CDR3 is TGTGCAAGTCGCTTAGTCTCGTGCCACTCCTTC. Encoded protein: CASRLVSCHSF.

The chain carries TRBV6-1 and TRBJ2-3, with D perhaps matching TRBD2 (5 bases). The CDR3 is 13 amino acids. V lost 9 bases and J 6 bases, leaving 16 bases between the germline ends. Germline CDR1 MNHNS, CDR2 SASEGT. The CDR3 protein is CASREGGYDTQYF. CDR3 DNA: TGTGCCAGTCGGGAAGGTGGCTATGATACGCAGTATTTT.

The V gene is TRBV27, the J gene TRBJ2-7, with no clear D. CDR1 and CDR2 (germline): MNHEY, SMNVEV (reference sequence). The length of the CDR3 is 15 residues. Trimming removed 0 bases from V and 6 bases from J, with 15 bases in between. The DNA for the CDR3 is TGTGCCAGCAGTTTATCCCCTATTAACCGGCTCGAGCAGTACTTC. Translation gives CASSLSPINRLEQYF.

The CDR3 DNA reads as TGCGCCAGCAGTGACCCCGGGACTCCGTACGAGCAGTACTTC. Translated: CASSDPGTPYEQYF. The rearrangement uses TRBV10-1 and TRBJ2-7; TRBD2 might be the D (6 bases). The CDR3 has 14 residues. V was clipped by 3 bases and J by 4 bases, with 13 bases between them. Germline values: CDR1 WNHNN, CDR2 SYGVQD (reference sequence).

The chain has TRBV19 and TRBJ1-5; no clear D gene. This CDR3 spans 15 amino acids. V was shortened by 6 bases and J by 5 bases, with 17 bases between the two germline ends. From germline, CDR1 is LNHDA and CDR2 SQIVND (reference sequence). Here the CDR3 DNA reads TGTGCCAGTAGGGGCGGGCTAAGGGATGATCAGCCCCAGCATTTT. Translated: CASRGGLRDDQPQHF.

A few counts support this clone. The chain employs TRBV6-6 and TRBJ1-2, with a tentative D call TRBD1 (6 bases). The germline V and J ends were trimmed by 5 bases and 4 bases, with 14 bases remaining between them. CDR3 length: 14 amino acids. Germline CDR1 MNHNY, CDR2 SVGAGI (reference sequence). CDR3 nucleotide sequence: TGTGCCAGCAGTACCCCGGGCAGGGGCTATGGCTACACCTTC. Translating gives CASSTPGRGYGYTF.

The chain has TRBV5-5 and TRBJ2-5; D is possibly TRBD1 or TRBD2 (6 bases each). The germline V and J ends were trimmed by 0 bases and 10 bases, with 16 bases remaining between them. The CDR3 totals 14 residues. The germline CDR1 and CDR2 sequences are SGHKS and YYEKEE (reference sequence). The CDR3: CASSLGRPEGGQYF. The DNA of the CDR3 is TGTGCCAGCAGCTTGGGTCGGCCGGAGGGGGGCCAGTACTTC.